A selection of T cell receptor beta chains follows, all from one sample in a study of shared clonotypes between healthy human individuals. TCRdb's table, derived via immunoSEQ multiplex PCR, lists solely in-frame clones and lacks some. The table has approximately 2.5 million clones, approximately 93% seen once. Sequencing was done on a sample of naive CD4+ T cells from PBMCs. Every receptor here comes from a man in his late teens or twenties in good health. Some clones in this sample may be carry-over from other donors' samples. The CDR3 runs from the conserved cysteine through the conserved F or W. Fields, in order: clone size, J gene, V gene, D gene, CDR3 protein, CDR3 DNA. The D gene is left open where the match is weak. Rows may omit the clone size; those that give it use once, few, many or a size class.

clone_size: .
j_call: TRBJ1-3
v_call: TRBV28
d_call: TRBD1
cdr3_aa: CASSSTGGAGNTIYF
cdr3_nt: TGTGCCAGCAGTTCAACAGGGGGGGCCGGAAACACCATATATTTT

clone_size: .
j_call: TRBJ1-4
v_call: TRBV18
d_call: .
cdr3_aa: CASSPGLEEKLFF
cdr3_nt: TGTGCCAGCTCACCAGGGCTGGAGGAAAAACTGTTTTTT

clone_size: .
j_call: TRBJ2-5
v_call: TRBV7-9
d_call: TRBD1
cdr3_aa: CASSLGQGSETQYF
cdr3_nt: TGTGCCAGCAGCTTAGGACAGGGGAGTGAGACCCAGTACTTC

clone_size: .
j_call: TRBJ2-5
v_call: TRBV6-6
d_call: .
cdr3_aa: CASSYTGQETQYF
cdr3_nt: TGTGCCAGCAGTTACACTGGTCAAGAGACCCAGTACTTC

clone_size: .
j_call: TRBJ1-2
v_call: TRBV6-1
d_call: .
cdr3_aa: CASSERAGITSGYTF
cdr3_nt: TGTGCCAGCAGTGAACGGGCTGGCATAACGAGCGGCTACACCTTC

clone_size: .
j_call: TRBJ1-1
v_call: TRBV20-1
d_call: .
cdr3_aa: CSALVRAEAFF
cdr3_nt: TGCAGTGCTCTCGTCCGTGCTGAAGCTTTCTTT

clone_size: .
j_call: TRBJ2-7
v_call: TRBV5-4
d_call: .
cdr3_aa: CASSPKRSGTSLSEQYF
cdr3_nt: TGTGCCAGCAGCCCGAAACGATCCGGGACGTCTTTATCCGAGCAGTACTTC

clone_size: .
j_call: TRBJ2-2
v_call: TRBV28
d_call: .
cdr3_aa: CASSFGGINTGELFF
cdr3_nt: TGTGCCAGCAGTTTTGGGGGAATCAACACCGGGGAGCTGTTTTTT

clone_size: .
j_call: TRBJ2-7
v_call: TRBV28
d_call: .
cdr3_aa: CASTGFYEQYF
cdr3_nt: TGTGCCAGCACCGGGTTCTACGAGCAGTACTTC

clone_size: .
j_call: TRBJ1-2
v_call: TRBV7-9
d_call: .
cdr3_aa: CASSSQGRWDGYTF
cdr3_nt: TGTGCCAGCAGCTCCCAAGGGAGGTGGGACGGCTACACCTTC

clone_size: once
j_call: TRBJ1-1
v_call: TRBV28
d_call: .
cdr3_aa: CASSLAGWPPTEAFF
cdr3_nt: TGTGCCAGCAGTTTAGCAGGATGGCCTCCCACTGAAGCTTTCTTT

clone_size: .
j_call: TRBJ2-7
v_call: TRBV5-4
d_call: .
cdr3_aa: CASSLTGHYEQYF
cdr3_nt: TGTGCCAGCAGCTTAACAGGGCACTACGAGCAGTACTTC

clone_size: .
j_call: TRBJ2-1
v_call: TRBV5-1
d_call: .
cdr3_aa: CASSLAGDHNEQFF
cdr3_nt: TGCGCCAGCAGCTTGGCCGGGGACCACAATGAGCAGTTCTTC

clone_size: .
j_call: TRBJ2-3
v_call: TRBV11-1
d_call: .
cdr3_aa: CASSLDRGPDTQYF
cdr3_nt: TGTGCCAGCAGCTTAGATCGGGGCCCAGATACGCAGTATTTT

clone_size: .
j_call: TRBJ2-7
v_call: TRBV5-1
d_call: .
cdr3_aa: CASSLGVAIRDKYYEQYF
cdr3_nt: TGCGCCAGCAGCTTGGGTGTGGCGATACGGGACAAGTATTACGAGCAGTACTTC

clone_size: .
j_call: TRBJ1-1
v_call: TRBV7-8
d_call: .
cdr3_aa: CASSPRGGANTEAFF
cdr3_nt: TGTGCCAGCAGCCCAAGGGGGGGCGCGAACACTGAAGCTTTCTTT

clone_size: .
j_call: TRBJ2-1
v_call: TRBV28
d_call: .
cdr3_aa: CASSFIPLSSSYNEQFF
cdr3_nt: TGTGCCAGCAGTTTTATCCCGCTTTCTAGCTCCTACAATGAGCAGTTCTTC

clone_size: once
j_call: TRBJ2-4
v_call: TRBV27
d_call: TRBD2
cdr3_aa: CASRTSGRGLAKNIQYF
cdr3_nt: TGTGCCAGCCGGACTAGCGGGAGGGGACTAGCCAAAAACATTCAGTACTTC

clone_size: .
j_call: TRBJ2-1
v_call: TRBV5-1
d_call: TRBD2
cdr3_aa: CASSWGLAGNSYNEQFF
cdr3_nt: TGCGCCAGCAGCTGGGGACTAGCGGGGAACTCCTACAATGAGCAGTTCTTC

clone_size: once
j_call: TRBJ2-2
v_call: TRBV7-9
d_call: .
cdr3_aa: CASSKERAGELFF
cdr3_nt: TGTGCCAGCAGCAAAGAGAGGGCCGGGGAGCTGTTTTTT

clone_size: .
j_call: TRBJ2-7
v_call: TRBV6-1
d_call: TRBD1
cdr3_aa: CASSEPGTGNYEQYF
cdr3_nt: TGTGCCAGCAGTGAACCAGGGACAGGGAACTACGAGCAGTACTTC

clone_size: .
j_call: TRBJ2-7
v_call: TRBV7-9
d_call: .
cdr3_aa: CTSSGQFSYEQYF
cdr3_nt: TGTACCAGCAGCGGACAGTTCTCCTACGAGCAGTACTTC

clone_size: .
j_call: TRBJ2-7
v_call: TRBV28
d_call: .
cdr3_aa: CASSPLGAAEGYEQYF
cdr3_nt: TGTGCCAGCAGTCCCCTGGGGGCCGCCGAGGGGTACGAGCAGTACTTC

clone_size: .
j_call: TRBJ2-2
v_call: TRBV9
d_call: .
cdr3_aa: CASSVGNRGELFF
cdr3_nt: TGTGCCAGCAGCGTAGGTAATCGGGGAGAGCTGTTTTTT

clone_size: .
j_call: TRBJ2-3
v_call: TRBV5-4
d_call: .
cdr3_aa: CASSLDRLTDTQYF
cdr3_nt: TGTGCCAGCAGCTTGGATCGGCTCACAGATACGCAGTATTTT

clone_size: .
j_call: TRBJ1-1
v_call: TRBV5-1
d_call: .
cdr3_aa: CASSSEMNTEAFF
cdr3_nt: TGCGCCAGCAGCTCAGAAATGAACACTGAAGCTTTCTTT

clone_size: .
j_call: TRBJ1-2
v_call: TRBV18
d_call: TRBD1
cdr3_aa: CASSPSPNRPDRGPAGVSYTF
cdr3_nt: TGTGCCAGCTCACCAAGCCCAAACCGACCGGACAGGGGCCCGGCAGGGGTAAGCTACACCTTC

clone_size: .
j_call: TRBJ1-2
v_call: TRBV2
d_call: TRBD1
cdr3_aa: CASRYTGGLGYTF
cdr3_nt: TGTGCCAGCAGATATACAGGGGGCCTTGGCTACACCTTC

clone_size: .
j_call: TRBJ2-7
v_call: TRBV15
d_call: TRBD2
cdr3_aa: CATNAGGQYEQYF
cdr3_nt: TGTGCCACCAACGCGGGAGGGCAGTACGAGCAGTACTTC

clone_size: .
j_call: TRBJ1-2
v_call: TRBV6-6
d_call: .
cdr3_aa: CASKTGAYGYTF
cdr3_nt: TGTGCCAGCAAAACCGGGGCCTATGGCTACACCTTC

clone_size: .
j_call: TRBJ1-5
v_call: TRBV19
d_call: TRBD1
cdr3_aa: CASRTDRDQPQHF
cdr3_nt: TGTGCCAGTAGAACCGACAGGGATCAGCCCCAGCATTTT

clone_size: .
j_call: TRBJ1-1
v_call: TRBV7-2
d_call: TRBD1
cdr3_aa: CASSVDRGLAEAFF
cdr3_nt: TGTGCCAGCAGCGTGGACAGGGGGCTCGCTGAAGCTTTCTTT

clone_size: .
j_call: TRBJ2-2
v_call: TRBV7-9
d_call: .
cdr3_aa: CASSLDGGRNTGELFF
cdr3_nt: TGTGCCAGCAGCCTAGATGGGGGGCGAAACACCGGGGAGCTGTTTTTT

clone_size: .
j_call: TRBJ2-7
v_call: TRBV28
d_call: .
cdr3_aa: CASSPPGGSYEQYF
cdr3_nt: TGTGCCAGCAGTCCACCCGGAGGTTCCTACGAGCAGTACTTC

clone_size: .
j_call: TRBJ1-1
v_call: TRBV2
d_call: .
cdr3_aa: CASRIARESTEAFF
cdr3_nt: TGTGCCAGCAGGATCGCCAGGGAGAGTACTGAAGCTTTCTTT

clone_size: once
j_call: TRBJ2-7
v_call: TRBV6-5
d_call: .
cdr3_aa: CASSYSTIHEQYF
cdr3_nt: TGTGCCAGCAGTTACTCGACGATCCACGAGCAGTACTTC

clone_size: .
j_call: TRBJ1-5
v_call: TRBV28
d_call: TRBD1
cdr3_aa: CASSSQGIHQPQHF
cdr3_nt: TGTGCCAGCAGTTCACAGGGGATCCATCAGCCCCAGCATTTT

clone_size: few
j_call: TRBJ1-1
v_call: TRBV7-9
d_call: .
cdr3_aa: CASSYGEAFF
cdr3_nt: TGTGCCAGCAGCTACGGTGAAGCTTTCTTT

clone_size: .
j_call: TRBJ2-1
v_call: TRBV10-1
d_call: TRBD2
cdr3_aa: CASSEGWTSGDEQFF
cdr3_nt: TGCGCCAGCAGTGAGGGATGGACTAGCGGCGATGAGCAGTTCTTC

clone_size: .
j_call: TRBJ2-5
v_call: TRBV9
d_call: TRBD1
cdr3_aa: CASSVDRGFEETQYF
cdr3_nt: TGTGCCAGCAGCGTCGACAGGGGCTTCGAGGAGACCCAGTACTTC

clone_size: .
j_call: TRBJ1-1
v_call: TRBV25-1
d_call: .
cdr3_aa: CASSGQPNTEAFF
cdr3_nt: TGTGCCAGCAGTGGACAGCCGAACACTGAAGCTTTCTTT

clone_size: .
j_call: TRBJ1-2
v_call: TRBV7-9
d_call: .
cdr3_aa: CASSLGQYGYTF
cdr3_nt: TGTGCCAGCAGCCTCGGACAGTATGGCTACACCTTC

clone_size: few
j_call: TRBJ1-5
v_call: TRBV5-1
d_call: .
cdr3_aa: CASSLGGYSNQPQHF
cdr3_nt: TGCGCCAGCAGCTTGGGAGGGTATAGCAATCAGCCCCAGCATTTT

clone_size: .
j_call: TRBJ2-7
v_call: TRBV7-2
d_call: .
cdr3_aa: CASSPLRIETYEQYF
cdr3_nt: TGTGCCAGCAGCCCCTTAAGGATCGAAACCTACGAGCAGTACTTC

clone_size: .
j_call: TRBJ1-2
v_call: TRBV5-6
d_call: TRBD1
cdr3_aa: CASSDLGDRGKNYGYTF
cdr3_nt: TGTGCCAGCAGCGACCTTGGGGACAGGGGCAAAAACTATGGCTACACCTTC

clone_size: .
j_call: TRBJ1-2
v_call: TRBV28
d_call: .
cdr3_aa: CASSLAVGGYTF
cdr3_nt: TGTGCCAGCAGTTTGGCCGTAGGGGGCTACACCTTC

clone_size: few
j_call: TRBJ1-4
v_call: TRBV2
d_call: .
cdr3_aa: CASRAPTGEKLFF
cdr3_nt: TGTGCCAGCAGGGCCCCGACAGGTGAAAAACTGTTTTTT

clone_size: .
j_call: TRBJ2-5
v_call: TRBV29-1
d_call: .
cdr3_aa: CSVALGGETQYF
cdr3_nt: TGCAGCGTTGCCCTAGGGGGAGAGACCCAGTACTTC

clone_size: once
j_call: TRBJ2-1
v_call: TRBV9
d_call: TRBD1
cdr3_aa: CASSDGTGGNYNEQFF
cdr3_nt: TGTGCCAGCAGTGATGGGACAGGCGGAAACTACAATGAGCAGTTCTTC

clone_size: few
j_call: TRBJ1-1
v_call: TRBV6-5
d_call: .
cdr3_aa: CASSYRDTEAFF
cdr3_nt: TGTGCCAGCAGTTACAGAGACACTGAAGCTTTCTTT

clone_size: .
j_call: TRBJ1-1
v_call: TRBV19
d_call: TRBD1
cdr3_aa: CASSSRLGQGAIEAFF
cdr3_nt: TGTGCCAGTAGTTCCAGGTTGGGACAGGGGGCAATTGAAGCTTTCTTT

clone_size: .
j_call: TRBJ2-5
v_call: TRBV7-6
d_call: TRBD2
cdr3_aa: CASSRGTSQETQYF
cdr3_nt: TGTGCCAGCAGCCGAGGGACTAGTCAAGAGACCCAGTACTTC